This TCR beta chain was obtained from a study of vaccination effects on CD4 cells after COVID-19. Study-wide results and caveats: There was marked clonal contraction among infection- and vaccine-induced clones late after vaccination. The study, lacking early post-infection timepoints, had few convalescent patients. Within healthy vaccinees, only 1 of 255 vaccine-induced clones displayed cross-reactivity with common cold coronaviruses.

Expansion of antigen-specific CD4+ T cells with viral peptide pools was carried out by the ViraFEST assay before sequencing. Isolating CD4+ T cells followed roughly ten days of culture. Vaccinated recipients, who were negative for nucleocapsid antibodies, had no history of SARS-CoV-2 infection. Wells containing a few million PBMC each were cultured with around 9.1 IU/ml IL-2 and approximately 10 ug/ml peptides. Worth noting for this clone: Its specificity is unknown.

The germline V and J ends were trimmed by 3 bases and 6 bases, with 11 bases remaining between them. The CDR3 sequence is 13 residues long. The V gene's germline CDR1 is SNHLY and CDR2 FYNNEI. Clones were sequenced by immunoSEQ multiplex PCR, and TCRdb holds only the in-frame ones, with some missing. This sample has about 25,000 clones, with over 60% found just once. The sequence came from a human donor who received a COVID-19 vaccine. Here the sequenced sample was CD4+ T cells from PBMCs cultured with HCoV-NL63 spike peptides, taken before COVID-19 vaccination. The J gene is TRBJ1-1, the V gene TRBV2; D uncertain. The CDR3 sequence: CASSEWTSPEAFF. CDR3 nucleotide sequence: TGTGCCAGCAGTGAGTGGACGTCCCCTGAAGCTTTCTTT.